These 15 T cell receptor beta chains came from one sample sequenced in a study of cytomegalovirus exposure and HLA in healthy donors. The PCR used 60 Vbeta and 13 Jbeta primers. Produced via immunoSEQ multiplex PCR; TCRdb's table is partial and in-frame only. The sample yields around 180,000 clones, roughly 87% seen once. Source material: PBMCs. The receptor source for this set is a girl less than two years old in good health and CMV-seronegative.

This clone was seen just once. This sequence joins TRBV2 and TRBJ2-7, with 10 bases matching TRBD1. Germline V gene lookup returns CDR1 SNHLY and CDR2 FYNNEI. After removal of 6 bases from V and 0 bases from J, the junction contained 5 bases not matched to a gene. This CDR3 is 15 amino acids long. As DNA, the CDR3 is TGTGCCAGCAGGGCGGGACAGGGGCACTCCTACGAGCAGTACTTC. Translation: CASRAGQGHSYEQYF.

V and J are TRBV15 and TRBJ2-1; no firm D call. The CDR3 is made up of 14 amino acids. The V end lost 0 bases, the J end lost 3 bases, and 6 bases lay between the germline ends. Germline loops: CDR1 LNHNV, CDR2 YYDKDF (reference sequence). The chain's CDR3 is CATSREEIYNEQFF. Written as DNA, the CDR3 is TGTGCCACCAGCAGAGAGGAGATCTACAATGAGCAGTTCTTC.

The rearrangement uses TRBV6-1 and TRBJ2-1, with 11 bases matching TRBD2. V shed 2 bases and J 3 bases; nucleotides not matched to a gene: 3. This CDR3 contains 16 residues. Germline V lookup: CDR1 MNHNS, CDR2 SASEGT. The CDR3 reads CASSEPTSGSYNEQFF. The CDR3 nucleotides read TGTGCCAGCAGTGAACCTACTAGCGGGAGCTACAATGAGCAGTTCTTC.

The chain joins TRBV25-1 to TRBJ2-1, with 7 bases identical to TRBD2. The ends lost 4 bases at V and 7 bases at J; junction bases unmatched: 7. The CDR3 has 14 residues. CDR1 and CDR2 from the germline V gene are MGHDK and SYGVNS. CDR3 protein: CASSAAAGVNEQFF. As DNA, the CDR3 is TGTGCCAGCAGTGCTGCCGCGGGAGTAAATGAGCAGTTCTTC.

The chain employs TRBV29-1 and TRBJ2-1; 15 nucleotides agree with TRBD2. This CDR3 is 17 amino acids long. V lost 5 bases, J lost 1 base, and 6 bases stayed unmatched. Per the germline V gene, CDR1 is SQVTM and CDR2 is ANQGSEA. CDR3 bases: TGCAGCGTTTGGACTAGCGGGAGGGCCGTTTCCTACAATGAGCAGTTCTTC. Translated, it gives CSVWTSGRAVSYNEQFF.

The chain carries TRBV4-1 and TRBJ1-2; TRBD1 agrees at 7 bases. V was pared by 4 bases and J by 8 bases, with 13 bases of the junction left unmatched. Germline CDR1 and CDR2: MGHRA and YSYEKL. The CDR3 runs to 15 residues. CDR3 DNA sequence: TGCGCCAGCAGCCCGACAGGGACCAGGATGGGCGGCTACACCTTC. Translation: CASSPTGTRMGGYTF.

V gene TRBV29-1 combines with J gene TRBJ1-3; D might be TRBD1 (5 bases). Trimming cost V 7 bases and J 4 bases, with 17 bases left between them. Per germline, CDR1 SQVTM and CDR2 ANQGSEA. CDR3 size: 14 residues. The CDR3 region has the DNA TGCAGCGCAGCCCGGGACTCTTCCGGAAACACCATATATTTT. Its translation is CSAARDSSGNTIYF.

V and J are TRBV30 and TRBJ2-1, with a weak D call TRBD2 (6 bases). The CDR3 extends over 14 amino acids. Germline V gene sequence: CDR1 GTSNPN, CDR2 SVGIG (reference sequence). Trimming removed 2 bases from V and 3 bases from J, with 11 bases in between. Written as DNA, the CDR3 is TGTGCCTGGAGTTCTGCAGCGGGCTACAATGAGCAGTTCTTC. Its protein product is CAWSSAAGYNEQFF.

The chain links TRBV4-2 to TRBJ2-2; D perhaps matches TRBD2 (6 bases). This CDR3 has 14 amino acids. From germline, CDR1 is LGHNA and CDR2 YNFKEQ. V was pared by 4 bases and J by 6 bases, with 12 bases between. CDR3 in DNA: TGTGCCAGCAGCCTGACGGGAGTTCCCGGGGAGCTGTTTTTT. Its translation is CASSLTGVPGELFF.

V is TRBV6-6 and J is TRBJ1-1; 9 positions agree with TRBD1. CDR1 and CDR2 from the germline V gene are MNHNY and SVGAGI (reference sequence). After removal of 4 bases from V and 1 base from J, the junction contained 1 base not matched to a gene. This CDR3 has 14 amino acids. CDR3 in amino acids: CASSSGQGNTEAFF. CDR3 DNA sequence: TGTGCCAGCAGTTCGGGACAGGGGAACACTGAAGCTTTCTTT.

The V and J genes are TRBV4-1 and TRBJ1-6; D may be TRBD1 (6 bases). V was shortened by 5 bases and J by 1 base, with 15 bases between the two germline ends. Germline-derived CDR1 and CDR2 are MGHRA and YSYEKL. The CDR3 loop spans 17 amino acids. This chain's CDR3 is CASSYNRRGSYNSPLHF. In DNA form, the CDR3 reads TGCGCCAGCAGCTACAATCGAAGGGGGTCCTATAATTCACCCCTCCACTTT.

This clone turned up a few times. The chain links TRBV7-9 to TRBJ2-7; D is ambiguous. Germline V gives CDR1 SEHNR, CDR2 FQNEAQ (reference sequence). Trimming stripped 1 base from V and 0 bases from J, with 7 bases between. This CDR3 is 14 amino acids long. DNA of the CDR3: TGTGCCAGCAGCTTAGACAGAACCTCCTACGAGCAGTACTTC. Protein sequence: CASSLDRTSYEQYF.

The genes are TRBV19 and TRBJ1-2, with D unclear. Trimming took 1 base from V and 4 from J, leaving 7 bases between them. This CDR3 comprises 13 residues. CDR1 is LNHDA and CDR2 is SQIVND in the germline V gene (reference sequence). This CDR3 reads CASSIGGGYGYTF. Here the CDR3 DNA reads TGTGCCAGTAGTATAGGGGGAGGCTATGGCTACACCTTC.

The chain recombines TRBV30 with TRBJ2-1, with TRBD2 matching 10 bases. CDR1 and CDR2 (germline): GTSNPN, SVGIG (reference sequence). The length of the CDR3 is 19 residues. Written as DNA, the CDR3 is TGTGCGTTGAACCGTCGGCTAGCGGGAGTTCTTGGATCCTACAATGAGCAGTTCTTC. Translating gives CALNRRLAGVLGSYNEQFF. The full variable domain, its missing parts supplied by reference TRBV30 and TRBJ2-1, is SQTIHQWPATLVQPVGSPLSLECTVEGTSNPNLYWYRQAAGRGLQLLFYSVGIGQISSEVPQNLSASRPQDRQFILSSKKLLLSDSGFYLCALNRRLAGVLGSYNEQFFGPGTRLTVL.

The rearrangement uses TRBV18 and TRBJ2-2; a possible D gene is TRBD1 (5 bases). Between the trimmed V and J ends, which lost 1 base and 5 bases, there was a span of 8 bases. The germline V gene has CDR1 KGHSH and CDR2 LQKENI. The CDR3 is 14 amino acids. This CDR3 is CASSPQGRTGELFF. The CDR3 DNA follows: TGTGCCAGCTCACCACAGGGGCGGACCGGGGAGCTGTTTTTT.